This T cell receptor (beta chain) was sequenced for a study of T cell clusters in autoimmune cytopenias. Study-wide results and caveats: Functional roles of the in silico T cell clusters still await experimental validation. Active autoimmune hepatitis patients had almost three-fold fewer exclusive TRB clusters than healthy donors.

One tube held mixed TRB-A and TRB-B primer pools for touch-down PCR. Reprocessing the multiplex PCR reads, TCRdb reports a single entry for every CDR3 protein and omits DNA. The table for this sample gives 2,000 to 2,500 distinct CDR3 sequences. This clonotype is medium-sized by frequency. Its target is not known. TRB was amplified from about 270 ng of peripheral blood genomic DNA per sample. The sequence came from a human donor with an autoimmune cytopenia or autoimmune hepatitis (not recorded which). The sequencing input was peripheral blood.

CDR3 sequence: CSGDRGTDTQYF. This chain joins TRBV20-1 and TRBJ2-3; TCRdb's assignment of TRBD1 cannot be checked, as there is no DNA. Per germline, CDR1 DFQATT and CDR2 SNEGSKA (reference sequence). The CDR3 has 12 amino acids.